This passage covers 6 T cell receptor beta chains from one sample sequenced in a study of blood T cell repertoires in COVID-19. Libraries were prepared by immunoSEQ multiplex PCR; TCRdb keeps only in-frame clonotypes and omits some of them. Of tens of thousands of clones listed, 79% are singletons. Sequenced sample: peripheral blood. These receptors came from an elderly woman with active or convalescent COVID-19.

J is TRBJ2-5 and V is TRBV7-2; D unclear. Germline lookup yields CDR1 SGHTA and CDR2 FQGNSA. The CDR3 contains 14 residues. Trimming shortened V by 5 bases and J by 2 bases, and 12 bases separated the two germline ends. The CDR3 region has the DNA TGTGCCAGCAGCCGCCTCGTCAGACAAGAGACCCAGTACTTC. This encodes CASSRLVRQETQYF.

In its sample, this clone was seen a few times. J is TRBJ2-5 and V is TRBV7-9, with a possible D match to TRBD2 (5 bases). Per germline, CDR1 SEHNR and CDR2 FQNEAQ (reference sequence). This CDR3 contains 13 residues. V lost 7 bases and J lost 4, with 13 bases in between. The DNA for the CDR3 is TGTGCCAGCAACCCGCCGGGGAGAGAGACCCAGTACTTC. Protein product: CASNPPGRETQYF.

This clone was found a few times. The chain has TRBV19 and TRBJ2-5, with D maybe TRBD2 (5 bases). Trimming stripped 2 bases from V and 0 bases from J, with 7 bases between. From germline, CDR1 is LNHDA and CDR2 SQIVND (reference sequence). The CDR3 is made up of 14 amino acids. CDR3 nucleotides: TGTGCCAGTAGTATAAAGCGGCACCAAGAGACCCAGTACTTC. It is translated as CASSIKRHQETQYF. Full variable domain (missing parts from reference TRBV19 and TRBJ2-5): DGGITQSPKYLFRKEGQNVTLSCEQNLNHDAMYWYRQDPGQGLRLIYYSQIVNDFQKGDIAEGYSVSREKKESFPLTVTSAQKNPTAFYLCASSIKRHQETQYFGPGTRLLVL.

This clone was seen a few times. V gene TRBV5-6 combines with J gene TRBJ1-2, with D possibly TRBD1 on 6 matching bases. Germline V CDR1 and CDR2: SGHDT, YYEEEE. This CDR3 is 13 amino acids long. Trimming removed 5 bases at V and 5 bases at J, with 13 bases between. The CDR3 DNA reads as TGTGCCAGCAGGGTCCAACAGGGTTATGGCTACACCTTC. This codes for CASRVQQGYGYTF.

The V and J genes are TRBV6-5 and TRBJ1-2; the match to TRBD1 covers 8 bases. Germline V gene sequence: CDR1 MNHEY, CDR2 SVGAGI. The CDR3 runs to 15 residues. The trim removed 6 bases at V and 0 bases at J, leaving 6 bases unmatched. The DNA for the CDR3 is TGTGCCAGCAGATCCGCGACAGGGGCTAACTATGGCTACACCTTC. Protein sequence: CASRSATGANYGYTF.

This clone was seen only a few times. CDR3 sequence (DNA): TGTGCCATCAGTGAGTCCGGCTCGGGGGGCGCGGACGAGCAGTACTTC. Translated: CAISESGSGGADEQYF. The gene calls are TRBV10-3 and TRBJ2-7, with TRBD2 as a possible D gene (7 bases). Germline assignment: CDR1 ENHRY and CDR2 SYGVKD. The CDR3 runs 16 residues. Trimming removed 0 bases from V and 5 bases from J, with 17 bases in between.